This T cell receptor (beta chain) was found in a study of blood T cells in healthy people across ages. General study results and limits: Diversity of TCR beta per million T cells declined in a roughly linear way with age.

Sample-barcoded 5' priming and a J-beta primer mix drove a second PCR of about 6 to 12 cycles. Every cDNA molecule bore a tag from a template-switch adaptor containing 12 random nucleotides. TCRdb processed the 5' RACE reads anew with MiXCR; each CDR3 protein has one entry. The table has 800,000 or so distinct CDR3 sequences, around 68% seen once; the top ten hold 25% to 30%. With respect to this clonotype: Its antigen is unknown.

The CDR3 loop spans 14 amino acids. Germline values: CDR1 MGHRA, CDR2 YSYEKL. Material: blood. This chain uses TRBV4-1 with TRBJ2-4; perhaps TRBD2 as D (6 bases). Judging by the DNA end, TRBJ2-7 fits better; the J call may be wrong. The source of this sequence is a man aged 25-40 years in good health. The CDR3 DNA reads TGCGCCAGCAGCCATCCAGGGAGCGGGTACGAGCAGTACTTC. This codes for CASSHPGSGYEQYF.